This T cell receptor beta chain was identified in a study of CD8 T cells in ankylosing spondylitis. Broader study findings: Past research had described some motif variants in reactive arthritis synovial fluid and blood. Seemingly distinctive of ankylosing spondylitis blood was a TCR beta motif formed by eight highly homologous variants. Significantly higher representation of disease-linked clones was reported for matched ankylosing spondylitis synovial fluid.

This clonotype was recorded at least ten times. Its antigen is unidentified. TCRdb ran MiXCR on the 5' RACE reads and lists one entry per CDR3 protein. The table lists about 320,000 distinct CDR3 sequences, 9.5% to 13% of them singletons. Germline assignment: CDR1 MNHNS and CDR2 SASEGT. The CDR3 loop spans 13 amino acids. Trimming shortened V by 5 bases and J by 10 bases, and 17 bases separated the two germline ends. This chain uses TRBV6-1 with TRBJ1-1; D may be TRBD1 (5 bases). The specimen sequenced was blood, either unsorted or a sorted T cell fraction (not recorded which). The TCR originated in a female donor with ankylosing spondylitis or in good health (not recorded which). DNA for the CDR3: TGTGCCAGCAGTACGGGGCGTGATTTGGTAGCTTTCTTT. Amino acid sequence: CASSTGRDLVAFF.